This TCR beta chain appears in the sequencing data of a study of OX40 agonist ivuxolimab in advanced cancers. This clone came up a few times. No antigen is known for it. The data were produced by immunoSEQ multiplex PCR, yet TCRdb's version contains in-frame clones alone and is incomplete. In the table there are roughly 96,000 clones, approximately 80% of which are singletons. Overall study results and limits: Some nonresponders likewise displayed low normalized T-cell clonal expansion. Both CD4+ and CD8+ T cell populations in blood had undergone clonal expansion by week 6 at 0.1 to 3.0 mg/kg.

Deletions cut 0 bases from V and 1 base from J, with 10 bases between. Germline V gives CDR1 MNHEY, CDR2 SVGAGI. This CDR3 comprises 15 residues. This sequence originates from an adult with an advanced solid tumor such as melanoma, head and neck, liver or kidney cancer. The chain combines TRBV6-5 with TRBJ2-7, with a tentative D call TRBD1 (5 bases). Sequences were derived from CD4+ or CD8+ T cells sorted from blood, sampled in a trial of the OX40 agonist ivuxolimab. CDR3 sequence (DNA): TGTGCCAGCAGTTACTCTAGGGGTGGGTCCTACGAGCAGTACTTC. This translates into CASSYSRGGSYEQYF.